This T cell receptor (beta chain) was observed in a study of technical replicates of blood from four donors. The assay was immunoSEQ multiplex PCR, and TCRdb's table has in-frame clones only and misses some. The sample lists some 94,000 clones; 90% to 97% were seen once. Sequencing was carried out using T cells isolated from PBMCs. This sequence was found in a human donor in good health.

Here the CDR3 DNA reads TGTGCCAGCTACACCGACACTGAAGCTTTCTTT. Translating gives CASYTDTEAFF. The chain joins TRBV2 to TRBJ1-1; D gene ambiguous. The CDR3 totals 11 residues. Per germline, CDR1 SNHLY and CDR2 FYNNEI. V was pared by 8 bases and J by 3 bases, with 7 bases between.